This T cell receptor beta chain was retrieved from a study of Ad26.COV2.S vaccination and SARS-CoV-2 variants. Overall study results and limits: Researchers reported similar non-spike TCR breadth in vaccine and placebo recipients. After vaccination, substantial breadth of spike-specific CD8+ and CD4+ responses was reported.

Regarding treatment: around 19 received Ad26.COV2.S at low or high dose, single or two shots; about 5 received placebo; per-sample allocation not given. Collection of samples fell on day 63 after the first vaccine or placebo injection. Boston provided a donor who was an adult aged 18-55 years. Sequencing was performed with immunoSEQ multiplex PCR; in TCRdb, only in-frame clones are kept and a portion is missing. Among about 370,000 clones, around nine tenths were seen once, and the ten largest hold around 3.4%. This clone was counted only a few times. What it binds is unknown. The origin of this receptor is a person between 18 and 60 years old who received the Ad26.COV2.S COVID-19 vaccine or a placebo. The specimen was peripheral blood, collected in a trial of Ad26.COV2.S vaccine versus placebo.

The chain's CDR3 is CASSHSTLSTQYF. The CDR3 region has the DNA TGTGCCAGCAGCCACAGTACTTTAAGTACGCAGTATTTT. V gene TRBV3-1 (or the pseudogene TRBV3-2) combines with J gene TRBJ2-3; D ambiguous. From germline, CDR1 is LGHDT and CDR2 YNNKEL (reference sequence). The CDR3 extends over 13 amino acids. The V and J ends lost 3 bases and 8 bases respectively, with 12 bases between them.